This T cell receptor beta chain was found in a study of PD-1 blockade in classical Hodgkin lymphoma. CDR1 KGHSH and CDR2 LQKENI come from the germline V gene. This CDR3 is built from 13 residues. With 1 base removed from V and 4 bases from J, the gap between germline ends came to 7 bases. Generated by immunoSEQ multiplex PCR, the TCRdb table keeps only in-frame clones and is missing some. The sample has tens of thousands of clones, around 82% seen once. Study outcomes and limitations: Before treatment, complete responders showed about the same diversity as newly diagnosed patients. Exclusion covered patients beginning nivolumab under 1 year post-ASCT.

Every patient relapsed after autologous stem cell transplantation, and brentuximab vedotin exposure varied. As regards this clone: Its antigen is as yet unknown.

Sequencing used peripheral blood mononuclear cells (PBMCs), obtained before the second cycle of nivolumab. The receptor was derived from a human donor with classical Hodgkin lymphoma. This sequence joins TRBV18 and TRBJ1-2; no firm D call. The CDR3 reads CASSPLESYGYTF. Here the CDR3 DNA reads TGTGCCAGCTCACCACTTGAGAGCTATGGCTACACCTTC. Looking up the rest from reference TRBV18 and TRBJ1-2 gives the full variable domain: NAGVMQNPRHLVRRRGQEARLRCSPMKGHSHVYWYRQLPEEGLKFMVYLQKENIIDESGMPKERFSAEFPKEGPSILRIQQVVRGDSAAYFCASSPLESYGYTFGSGTRLTVV.